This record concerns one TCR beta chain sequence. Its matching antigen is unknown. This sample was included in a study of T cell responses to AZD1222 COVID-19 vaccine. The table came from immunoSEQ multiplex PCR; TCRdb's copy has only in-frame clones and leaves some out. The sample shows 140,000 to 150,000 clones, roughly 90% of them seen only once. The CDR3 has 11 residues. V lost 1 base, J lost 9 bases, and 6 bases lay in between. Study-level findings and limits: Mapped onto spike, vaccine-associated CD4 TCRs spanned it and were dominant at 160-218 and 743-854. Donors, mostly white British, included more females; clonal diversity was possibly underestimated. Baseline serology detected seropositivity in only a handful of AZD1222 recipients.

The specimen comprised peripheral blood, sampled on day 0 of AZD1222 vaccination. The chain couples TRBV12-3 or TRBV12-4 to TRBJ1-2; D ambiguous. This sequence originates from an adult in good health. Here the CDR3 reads CASSLVGRYTF. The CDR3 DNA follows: TGTGCCAGCAGTTTAGTCGGTCGCTACACCTTC.